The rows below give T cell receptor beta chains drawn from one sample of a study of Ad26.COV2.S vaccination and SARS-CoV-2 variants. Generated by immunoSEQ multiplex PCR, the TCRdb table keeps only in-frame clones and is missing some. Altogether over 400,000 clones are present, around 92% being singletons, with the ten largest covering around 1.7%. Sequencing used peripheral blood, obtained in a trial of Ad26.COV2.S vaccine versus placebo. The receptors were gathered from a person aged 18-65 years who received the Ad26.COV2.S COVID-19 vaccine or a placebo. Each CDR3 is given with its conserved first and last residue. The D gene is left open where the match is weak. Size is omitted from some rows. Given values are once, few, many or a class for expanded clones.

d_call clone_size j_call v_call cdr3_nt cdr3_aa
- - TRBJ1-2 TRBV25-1 TGTGCCAGCAGTGCGCAGGGGCCGAGTGGCTACACCTTC CASSAQGPSGYTF
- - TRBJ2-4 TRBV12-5 TGTGCTAGTGGAATTGAGGGGAAAAACATTCAGTACTTC CASGIEGKNIQYF
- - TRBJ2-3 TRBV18 TGTGCCAGCTCTCTGTATAAGACATCCACAGATACGCAGTATTTT CASSLYKTSTDTQYF
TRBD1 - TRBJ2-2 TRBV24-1 TGTGCCACCAGCCCCGGGACAGGGAGAACCGGGGAGCTGTTTTTT CATSPGTGRTGELFF
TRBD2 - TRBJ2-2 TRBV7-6 TGTGCCAGCAGCTTAGTTGGGCTAGCGGCCAACACCGGGGAGCTGTTTTTT CASSLVGLAANTGELFF
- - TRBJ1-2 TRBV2 TGTGCCAGCAGCTCCGGGGGGCCAGGCTACACCTTC CASSSGGPGYTF
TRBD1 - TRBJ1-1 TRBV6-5 TGTGCCAGCAGTCCTTGGACAGGGAGCACTGAAGCTTTCTTT CASSPWTGSTEAFF
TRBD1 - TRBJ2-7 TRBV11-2 TGTGCCAGCAGCTCCGCAGGGGGCGGGTTCTACGAGCAGTACTTC CASSSAGGGFYEQYF
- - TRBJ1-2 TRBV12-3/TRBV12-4 TGTGCCAGCAGTTTAGGCAGGGAGGTGGGCTACACCTTC CASSLGREVGYTF
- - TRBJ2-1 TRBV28 TGTGCCAGCAGTTTGGACGGGGGAAGTAATGAGCAGTTCTTC CASSLDGGSNEQFF
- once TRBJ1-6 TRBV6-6 TGTGCCAGCAGTGGGGGGAATAATTCACCCCTCCACTTT CASSGGNNSPLHF
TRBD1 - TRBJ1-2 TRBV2 TGTGCCAGCAGCTTGGACAGGCGCTATGGCTACACCTTC CASSLDRRYGYTF
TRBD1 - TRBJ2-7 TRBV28 TGTGCCAGCAGTTTATGGGAGATACCGACAGGGGTCACTACTAACGAGCAGTACTTC CASSLWEIPTGVTTNEQYF
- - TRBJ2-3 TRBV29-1 TGCAGCGTTCGTTGGCAGAACACAGATACGCAGTATTTT CSVRWQNTDTQYF
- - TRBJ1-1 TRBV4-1 TGCGCCAGCAGCCCCTCCGCTTTCGGCAGTGAAGCTTTCTTT CASSPSAFGSEAFF